What follows is one T cell receptor beta chain and its context. No antigen is known for it. It has no much larger one-base neighbor in the sample; base qualities were not kept. These data come from a study of blood T cell repertoires in COVID-19 (dated by TCRdb to 2020 to 2022). For the wider study: Samples covering the acute and convalescent phases of COVID-19 were provided by collaborators in the United States, Italy and Spain. The repertoires were made available in a free public database intended to serve as a resource for research on the immune response to SARS-CoV-2. Where available, HLA class I and class II types were taken from metadata supplied by the sample provider and were not determined by assay-based typing. The sample metadata nearly always contained a de-identified subject ID, COVID-19 status, age in years and sex. The prospective study material was composed of cDNA or gDNA derived from T cells, B-cell-depleted T cells, or PBMCs. The samples were drawn from the first 160 participants of the ongoing ImmuneRACE study and from some 1,300 subjects provided by 6 global collaborators. Subjects who had been exposed to COVID-19, were actively infected with it, or had recovered from it provided the deeply sampled blood TCRbeta repertoires that made up the dataset. Findings and caveats that apply to the study as a whole: The amount of clinical and demographic metadata varied by source and participant and was provided uncurated.

The immunoSEQ Assay, a bias-controlled multiplex PCR, was used to amplify TCRbeta CDR3 regions from genomic DNA. Under the source paper's analysis protocol: Nucleated cell counts per sample were estimated from amplification of reference gene primers within the assay. To quantify the absolute abundance of each unique TCRbeta CDR3 rearrangement, sequence reads were collapsed and filtered. Productive Simpson clonality was computed per sample as the square root of Simpson's diversity index over productive rearrangements. Not all clones reach the TCRdb copy of this immuneACCESS table, which keeps in-frame sequences only. Checked studies attribute under half of the gap to unresolved V genes and leave the rest unexplained. Clonal size and the V and J genes are those of that table, whereas D and trimming came from the DNA. The sample table shows some 100,000 clones, and about 89% are seen once. Over 9% of the sample belongs to the ten largest clones.

For CDR1 and CDR2, the germline V gene lists SGHTA and FQGTGA. Unmatched junction bases come to 13, with V trimmed by 0 bases and J by 4 bases. The CDR3 has 18 amino acids, counting the end cysteine and phenylalanine. Only CDR3 DNA is held: 54 bases, read in frame from base 1. Collaborating institutions collected whole blood in K2EDTA tubes following their own protocols. For TCRbeta analysis, collaborators shipped samples in one of three forms: frozen whole blood, isolated PBMCs, or DNA extracted from either of those sample types. Sequenced sample: peripheral blood. Recombination connected TRBV7-3 to TRBJ2-3; 7 bases in the junction line up with TRBD2. The sequence was obtained from a man in his fifties with acute or convalescent COVID-19. CDR3 loop: CASSLTASGYPSPDTQYF. The bases read TGTGCCAGCAGCTTAACGGCTAGCGGATATCCCTCCCCAGATACGCAGTATTTT.